This T cell receptor (beta chain) appears in the sequencing data of a study of blood T cell repertoires in COVID-19. Looking at the study overall: PBMCs, B-cell-depleted T cells, or T cells were the source of the cDNA or gDNA that made up the material.

The method was immunoSEQ multiplex PCR; TCRdb's version includes in-frame clones alone and lacks a portion of them. The sample holds 270,000 or so clones, approximately 92% seen once. This clone came up once. The CDR3 runs 14 residues. The J segment lost 5 bases and the V segment lost 1 base, leaving 1 base of the junction unmatched. Germline V CDR1 and CDR2: SGDLS, YYNGEE. The chain is built from TRBV9 and TRBJ2-5, with TRBD2 matching 11 bases. This TCR came from a woman aged 40-49 years who had recovered from COVID-19. Sequenced sample: peripheral blood. The CDR3 loop is CASSVRLAGETQYF. CDR3 sequence (DNA): TGTGCCAGCAGCGTACGACTAGCGGGGGAGACCCAGTACTTC.